The clone carrying this T cell receptor (beta chain) was recorded at least ten times. As yet, its antigen is unknown. CDR1 is SEHNR, CDR2 FQNEAQ, per germline (reference sequence). CDR3 length: 12 amino acids. With 1 base removed from V and 5 bases from J, the gap between germline ends came to 6 bases. The data were obtained in a study of early T cells in non-severe SARS-CoV-2 infection. At the level of the study: Chains stayed unpaired after sequencing of bulk RNA from unsorted whole blood. Study-level points and caveats: VDJdb-based matching was biased toward anti-spike CD8 responses and missed private and CD4 specificities.

Individual cDNA molecules received unique molecular identifiers. In TCRdb, the 5' RACE reads were re-called with MiXCR into one record per CDR3 protein. This table has 20,000 to 25,000 distinct CDR3 sequences, about 5.7% appearing once. The starting material was whole blood, obtained at baseline. The chain uses TRBV7-9 and TRBJ2-7; the D is unclear. This receptor was identified in an adult who was a healthcare worker with PCR-confirmed SARS-CoV-2 infection or an uninfected control (not recorded which). The CDR3 DNA follows: TGTGCCAGCAGCTTAGGGGCAGACGAGCAGTACTTC. Translation: CASSLGADEQYF.